This TCR beta chain derives from a study of OX40 agonist ivuxolimab in advanced cancers. Study overall: The treatment was a fully human IgG2 OX40 agonist, ivuxolimab. The dose-escalation group included hepatocellular carcinoma, melanoma, renal cell carcinoma and head and neck cancer. Study-level points and caveats: Among patients with partial responses at 0.1-3.0 mg/kg, clonal expansion was among the lowest.

The CDR3 has 12 amino acids. V lost 4 bases to trimming and J lost 5 bases, with 8 bases between them. Germline CDR1 MNHEY, CDR2 SVGAGI. Using immunoSEQ multiplex PCR, the repertoire was profiled, and TCRdb retains in-frame clones only, with some absent. Among around 89,000 clones listed, around 90% were seen once. Notes on this clone: Its specificity is unknown.

The chain recombines TRBV6-5 with TRBJ2-5; D gene ambiguous. The specimen was CD4+ or CD8+ T cells sorted from blood, collected in a trial of the OX40 agonist ivuxolimab. This receptor was obtained from an adult with an advanced solid tumor such as melanoma, head and neck, liver or kidney cancer. The CDR3 loop is CASSSGWETQYF. The CDR3 DNA reads TGTGCCAGCAGTTCTGGGTGGGAGACCCAGTACTTC.